The 18 T cell receptor beta chains below come from one sample, sequenced in a study of blood T cell repertoires in COVID-19. Method: immunoSEQ multiplex PCR; TCRdb's copy keeps in-frame clones and lacks some. Altogether about 180,000 clones are present, 85% to 90% being singletons, with the ten largest covering 20% to 25%. Sequencing was done on a sample of peripheral blood. Every receptor here comes from a man between 65 and 80 years old with active or convalescent COVID-19.

V is TRBV2 and J is TRBJ1-2; D call uncertain. V lost 9 bases, J lost 10 bases, and 15 bases lay in between. This CDR3 contains 11 residues. CDR1 is SNHLY, CDR2 FYNNEI, per germline. The CDR3 sequence: CARRLATDYTF. The DNA of the CDR3 is TGTGCCAGAAGACTTGCGACGGACTACACCTTC.

The chain recombines TRBV6-2 or TRBV6-3 with TRBJ1-5; a possible D gene is TRBD1 (5 bases). The germline gives CDR1 MNHEY, CDR2 SVGEGT. This CDR3 spans 15 amino acids. Trimming cost V 2 bases and J 9 bases, with 17 bases left between them. The DNA of the CDR3 is TGTGCCAGCAGTTACCCCGGCGGAAGGGGTCGGCCCCAGCATTTT. Translating gives CASSYPGGRGRPQHF.

This clone was found once. The genes are TRBV6-5 and TRBJ2-6; D call uncertain. Trimming shortened V by 7 bases and J by 4 bases, and 11 bases separated the two germline ends. This CDR3 contains 14 residues. CDR1 is MNHEY, CDR2 SVGAGI, per germline. The CDR3 nucleotides are TGTGCCAGCAAGCGAGAACGCGGGGCCAACGTCCTGACTTTC. Translating gives CASKRERGANVLTF.

V and J are TRBV14 and TRBJ2-7; the D gene is possibly TRBD2 (5 bases). The CDR3 loop spans 15 amino acids. From germline, CDR1 is SGHDN and CDR2 FVKESK. V was trimmed by 3 bases and J by 2 bases, leaving 14 bases between them. CDR3 DNA: TGTGCCAGCAGCCACCTCTTGTCGGGAACCTACGAGCAGTACTTC. This sequence encodes CASSHLLSGTYEQYF.

The rearrangement links TRBV6-5 to TRBJ1-6, with 10 bases identical to TRBD1. The J segment lost 6 bases and the V segment lost 2 bases, leaving 4 bases of the junction unmatched. Germline loops: CDR1 MNHEY, CDR2 SVGAGI. The CDR3 spans 16 residues. CDR3 DNA: TGTGCCAGCAGTTACGACAGGGGGCTTTCTAATTCACCCCTCCACTTT. Translated, it gives CASSYDRGLSNSPLHF.

Comments on this clone: At one end, the junction sequence differs from germline, possibly due to a read error. The CDR3 region is CASSGGQGARNSGYTF. The CDR3 DNA is TGTGCCAGCAGTGGAGGACAGGGGGCGAGGAACTCTGGCTACACCTTC. The chain employs TRBV6-4 and TRBJ1-2, with 11 bases lining up with TRBD1. The CDR3 is made up of 16 amino acids. Germline CDR1 is MRHNA and CDR2 is SNTAGT.

This clone has more than one count but fewer than ten. The chain is built from TRBV27 and TRBJ1-2; 8 nucleotides match TRBD1. CDR3 length: 16 amino acids. Unmatched junction bases numbered 16, after V lost 6 bases and J lost 7 bases. Germline V gene data show CDR1 as MNHEY and CDR2 as SMNVEV (reference sequence). CDR3 nucleotide sequence: TGTGCCAGCAGCGCGTCATCAACCAGGGGGCGGCCTGGCTACACCTTC. This codes for CASSASSTRGRPGYTF.

The chain uses TRBV3-1 (or the pseudogene TRBV3-2) and TRBJ1-1, with TRBD1 identical over 10 bases. This CDR3 has 17 amino acids. Germline CDR1 reads LGHDT; CDR2 reads YNNKEL (reference sequence). V lost 0 bases to trimming and J lost 0 bases; unmatched junction nucleotides: 4. CDR3 nucleotides: TGTGCCAGCAGCCAAGACCGGGACAGGGGTCTGAACACTGAAGCTTTCTTT. Translation: CASSQDRDRGLNTEAFF.

V is TRBV5-4 and J is TRBJ2-7; 8 bases are shared with TRBD2. Germline loops: CDR1 SGHNT, CDR2 YYREEE (reference sequence). CDR3 length: 10 residues. The junction had 3 bases not matched to a gene; V was cut back by 4 bases and J by 12 bases. The CDR3: CASSGGGWYF. The DNA of the CDR3 is TGTGCCAGCAGCGGCGGGGGGTGGTACTTC.

The chain carries TRBV7-9 and TRBJ2-7; TRBD1 agrees at 10 bases. Germline V gene data show CDR1 as SEHNR and CDR2 as FQNEAQ (reference sequence). V gave up 5 bases and J gave up 7 bases; unmatched junction bases: 11. CDR3 length: 15 amino acids. CDR3 residues: CASSRGQGVSGEQYF. Here the CDR3 DNA reads TGTGCCAGCAGCCGAGGACAGGGGGTCTCGGGAGAGCAGTACTTC.

This chain uses TRBV6-2 or TRBV6-3 with TRBJ2-7; 9 nucleotides line up with TRBD1. Germline lookup yields CDR1 MNHEY and CDR2 SVGEGT. V trimming: 2 bases; J trimming: 6 bases; junction bases outside the gene matches: 8. CDR3 size: 15 residues. CDR3 sequence reads: CASSYPGTGSGEQYF. Here the CDR3 DNA reads TGTGCCAGCAGTTACCCAGGGACAGGGAGCGGCGAGCAGTACTTC.

V usage is TRBV5-1 and J usage is TRBJ2-3; 9 nucleotides agree with TRBD1. The trim removed 4 bases at V and 2 bases at J, leaving 5 bases unmatched. There are 15 residues in the CDR3. CDR1 SGHRS and CDR2 YFSETQ come from the germline V gene. This CDR3 reads CASSVGQGITDTQYF. Here the CDR3 DNA reads TGCGCCAGCAGCGTAGGACAGGGGATCACAGATACGCAGTATTTT.

The gene calls are TRBV4-1 and TRBJ1-5, with 10 nucleotides matching TRBD1. V lost 4 bases to trimming and J lost 11 bases; unmatched junction nucleotides: 5. Per germline, CDR1 MGHRA and CDR2 YSYEKL. The CDR3 runs 13 residues. The CDR3 nucleotides are TGCGCCAGCAGCCGGACAGGGGGAGAGGCCCAGCATTTT. Translated, it gives CASSRTGGEAQHF.

V usage is TRBV18 and J usage is TRBJ1-1; D call uncertain. The CDR3 is 14 amino acids. With 7 bases removed from V and 3 bases from J, the gap between germline ends came to 15 bases. In germline, CDR1 is KGHSH, CDR2 LQKENI. The CDR3 coding sequence is TGTGCCAGCTTTGAAGGCAGAGGATACACTGAAGCTTTCTTT. This gives the protein CASFEGRGYTEAFF.

This chain joins TRBV9 and TRBJ2-7; D gene unclear. Between the trimmed V and J ends, which lost 3 bases and 0 bases, there was a span of 13 bases. Germline V gene lookup returns CDR1 SGDLS and CDR2 YYNGEE. This CDR3 is built from 15 residues. CDR3 sequence reads: CASSADTLSSYEQYF. The CDR3 region has the DNA TGTGCCAGCAGCGCAGACACTTTAAGCTCCTACGAGCAGTACTTC. The full variable domain, with the rest looked up from reference TRBV9 and TRBJ2-7, is DSGVTQTPKHLITATGQRVTLRCSPRSGDLSVYWYQQSLDQGLQFLIQYYNGEERAKGNILERFSAQQFPDLHSELNLSSLELGDSALYFCASSADTLSSYEQYFGPGTRLTVT.

The V and J genes are TRBV6-5 and TRBJ2-2; a possible D gene is TRBD1 (6 bases). Germline V gene lookup returns CDR1 MNHEY and CDR2 SVGAGI. The CDR3 has 14 amino acids. The V end was cut by 4 bases, the J end by 1 base, with 7 bases between. CDR3 nucleotides: TGTGCCAGCAGTTCACAGGGGAACACCGGGGAGCTGTTTTTT. Its translation is CASSSQGNTGELFF.

The CDR3 region is CAWSVPSQSNQPQHF. The CDR3 bases are TGTGCCTGGAGTGTACCCAGTCAAAGCAATCAGCCCCAGCATTTT. The chain is built from TRBV30 and TRBJ1-5; D gene uncertain. The CDR3 is made up of 15 amino acids. V was clipped by 0 bases and J by 1 base, with 10 bases between them. Germline values: CDR1 GTSNPN, CDR2 SVGIG (reference sequence).

The V call is TRBV7-9, the J call TRBJ2-3, with 8 nucleotides matching TRBD1. This CDR3 contains 14 residues. Germline V gene sequence: CDR1 SEHNR, CDR2 FQNEAQ (reference sequence). Trimming at V came to 2 bases and at J to 4 bases, leaving 2 bases not matched to a gene. The chain's CDR3 is CASSLLTGADTQYF. Here the CDR3 DNA reads TGTGCCAGCAGCTTACTGACAGGGGCAGATACGCAGTATTTT.